Following are 13 T cell receptor beta chains from one sample sequenced in a study of T cells in women clearing cervical HPV infection. Sequencing was performed with immunoSEQ multiplex PCR; in TCRdb, only in-frame clones are kept and a portion is missing. Its clone listing holds 35,000 to 45,000 clones. The material sequenced was blood buffy coat. The receptors were gathered from a woman between 18 and 70 years old with a cervical HPV16 infection that either progressed to CIN3+ or cleared (not recorded which).

The chain's CDR3 is CASSTARGLEAFF. Partial CDR3 DNA: TGTGCCAGCAGCACCGCCAGGGGGCTGGAA. The chain uses TRBV7-6 and TRBJ1-1, with 8 positions matching TRBD1. The read comes to an end 3 residues before the CDR3 does, leaving the germline J gene to fill in the end. Germline lookup yields CDR1 SGHVS and CDR2 FNYEAQ. The CDR3 is 13 amino acids.

Concerning this clone itself: The sequenced fragment ends 3 residues before the CDR3 boundary, so the rest is inferred from the germline J gene. V and J are TRBV30 and TRBJ1-1; TRBD1 is a possible D gene (6 bases). Germline CDR1 GTSNPN, CDR2 SVGIG (reference sequence). This CDR3 has 14 amino acids. V lost 4 bases and J lost 1, with 13 bases in between. CDR3 DNA, as far as it was read: TGTGCCTGGACCAGATCGGACAGGAACACTGAA. The encoded protein is CAWTRSDRNTE. The complete CDR3 protein is CAWTRSDRNTEAFF. Based on the CDR3 plus reference TRBV30 and TRBJ1-1, the full variable domain is SQTIHQWPATLVQPVGSPLSLECTVEGTSNPNLYWYRQAAGRGLQLLFYSVGIGQISSEVPQNLSASRPQDRQFILSSKKLLLSDSGFYLCAWTRSDRNTEAFFGQGTRLTVV.

Comment on this clone: The observed sequence ends 3 residues before the CDR3 terminus, with the missing tail filled in from the germline J gene. At the DNA level, this CDR3 is encoded by other sequences in the same sample as well. J is TRBJ1-2 and V is TRBV7-2; 8 positions agree with TRBD1. Germline trimming cut 5 bases from V and 3 bases from J; bases unmatched to any gene: 2. Germline V lookup: CDR1 SGHTA, CDR2 FQGNSA. This CDR3 region has 13 residues. Incomplete CDR3 DNA: TGTGCCAGCAGCGCACAGGGGGACTATGGC. This codes for CASSAQGDYG. The entire CDR3 protein reads CASSAQGDYGYTF.

As concerns this clone: The read finishes 3 residues shy of the CDR3 end, and the germline J gene is used to complete it. The gene calls are TRBV12-3 or TRBV12-4 and TRBJ2-7; perhaps TRBD1 as D (5 bases). The V end was cut by 8 bases, the J end by 6 bases, with 17 bases between. CDR3 length: 13 residues. The CDR3 here is CASAFRVQGEQYF. The part of the CDR3 DNA that was read is TGTGCCAGCGCTTTCAGGGTTCAGGGCGAG.

Concerning this clone: Read sequence stops 3 residues before the CDR3 end, and the germline J gene provides the missing end. This sequence joins TRBV7-3 and TRBJ1-1, with 7 bases fitting TRBD1. The CDR3 is made up of 15 amino acids. In germline, CDR1 is SGHTA, CDR2 FQGTGA. The CDR3 loop is CASSSAGGRSQPAFF. Partial CDR3 DNA: TGTGCCAGCAGCTCCGCAGGGGGTAGGAGCCAGCCA. Full variable domain (missing parts from reference TRBV7-3 and TRBJ1-1): GAGVSQTPSNKVTEKGKYVELRCDPISGHTALYWYRQSLGQGPEFLIYFQGTGAADDSGLPNDRFFAVRPEGSVSTLKIQRTERGDSAVYLCASSSAGGRSQPAFFGQGTRLTVV.

Remarks on this clone: The CDR3 extends 3 residues past the end of the read, so its final part is completed from the germline J gene. This chain links TRBV20-1 with TRBJ2-1, with TRBD2 matching 8 bases. V lost 4 bases to trimming and J lost 0 bases; unmatched junction nucleotides: 8. CDR3 size: 16 residues. CDR1 is DFQATT and CDR2 is SNEGSKA in the germline V gene (reference sequence). CDR3 region: CSATRTGLGSYNEQFF. Incomplete CDR3 DNA: TGCAGTGCTACCAGGACGGGACTAGGCTCCTACAATGAG.

As for this clone: The DNA ends 3 residues before the CDR3 does, and the rest of the CDR3 is filled in from the germline J gene. This chain uses TRBV7-9 with TRBJ1-2, with D possibly being TRBD1 (6 bases). The V gene's germline CDR1 is SEHNR and CDR2 FQNEAQ (reference sequence). This CDR3 has 14 residues. This CDR3 reads CASSDRTETYDYTF. The covered CDR3 bases are TGTGCCAGCAGCGACAGGACAGAAACCTACGAC.

Turning to this clone: The read halts 3 residues ahead of the CDR3 end, with the missing end drawn from the germline J gene. The chain links TRBV30 to TRBJ1-1; D gene ambiguous. The V end lost 4 bases, the J end lost 0 bases, and 12 bases lay between the germline ends. Germline CDR1 reads GTSNPN; CDR2 reads SVGIG (reference sequence). The CDR3 runs to 14 residues. The sequenced part of the CDR3 DNA is TGTGCCTGGATGGAGGGCATCATGAACACTGAA. Translation: CAWMEGIMNTE. The CDR3 reads in full as CAWMEGIMNTEAFF.

About this clone itself: The sequenced fragment ends 3 residues before the CDR3 boundary, so the rest is inferred from the germline J gene. The chain couples TRBV13 to TRBJ2-7; 10 bases fit TRBD2. The CDR3 runs to 14 residues. The V and J ends lost 3 bases and 3 bases, in that order; junction bases with no gene match: 2. CDR1 is PRHDT and CDR2 is FYEKMQ in the germline V gene (reference sequence). Incomplete CDR3 DNA: TGTGCCAGCAGCTTTACTAGCGGGAACTACGAG. Encoded protein: CASSFTSGNYE. In full, the CDR3 is CASSFTSGNYEQYF.

For this clone: The read comes to an end 3 residues before the CDR3 does, leaving the germline J gene to fill in the end. The chain is built from TRBV7-8 and TRBJ2-2; tentatively, D is TRBD1 (6 bases). V was trimmed by 4 bases and J by 5 bases, leaving 17 bases between them. The germline CDR1 and CDR2 sequences are SGHVS and FQNEAQ. The CDR3 runs to 16 residues. CDR3 DNA, as far as it was read: TGTGCCAGCAGCTCCAGACCACAGGGAGCGACCGGGGAG. Its protein is CASSSRPQGATGE. The whole CDR3 region reads CASSSRPQGATGELFF.

On this clone itself: The read ends 3 residues early relative to the CDR3; the germline J gene fills the gap. The chain combines TRBV5-4 with TRBJ2-5; perhaps TRBD2 as D (5 bases). Germline CDR1 is SGHNT and CDR2 is YYREEE (reference sequence). Trimming removed 3 bases from V and 5 bases from J, with 11 bases in between. This CDR3 contains 13 residues. CDR3 amino acids: CASSSPPGETQYF. The CDR3 bases that were read are TGTGCCAGCAGCTCCCCGCCGGGGGAGACC.

On this clone: The sequenced fragment ends 3 residues before the CDR3 boundary, so the rest is inferred from the germline J gene. V gene TRBV12-3 or TRBV12-4 combines with J gene TRBJ2-7; TRBD2 agrees at 12 bases. V shed 6 bases and J 6 bases; nucleotides not matched to a gene: 6. CDR3 length: 14 residues. CDR3 residues: CASREGLAGLEQYF. CDR3 DNA (partial): TGTGCCAGCAGAGAGGGACTAGCGGGTCTCGAG.

Notes on this clone: From the germline J gene comes the end of the CDR3, since the read stops 3 residues before it. The rearrangement uses TRBV18 and TRBJ1-3; D may be TRBD1 (6 bases). V lost 2 bases to trimming and J lost 2 bases, with 13 bases between them. Germline assignment: CDR1 KGHSH and CDR2 LQKENI. This CDR3 contains 16 residues. The CDR3 bases that were read are TGTGCCAGCTCACCAGTCTGGACAGATGCTGGAAACACC. This gives the protein CASSPVWTDAGNT. The full CDR3 is CASSPVWTDAGNTIYF.